This T cell receptor beta chain emerged from a study of T-cell reconstitution after alpha-beta-depleted transplantation in children. For TCRbeta, the library was prepared with unique molecular identifiers. A single record per CDR3 protein comes from TCRdb applying MiXCR to the PCR reads. The data show roughly 500,000 distinct CDR3 sequences, around 13% seen once. This TCR came from a human donor who donated a stem cell graft to a child with combined immunodeficiency. The sequences come from PBMCs from the stem cell graft donor, collected from the stem cell graft.

The CDR3, as DNA: TGCAGTGCTAGTCGGGGCGGCGGGGTTGGGGTAAATACGCAGTATTTT. It codes for CSASRGGGVGVNTQYF. This sequence joins TRBV20-1 and TRBJ2-3, with D possibly TRBD2 on 6 matching bases. With 3 bases removed from V and 7 bases from J, the gap between germline ends came to 23 bases. This CDR3 is 16 amino acids long. Germline V gene sequence: CDR1 DFQATT, CDR2 SNEGSKA (reference sequence).